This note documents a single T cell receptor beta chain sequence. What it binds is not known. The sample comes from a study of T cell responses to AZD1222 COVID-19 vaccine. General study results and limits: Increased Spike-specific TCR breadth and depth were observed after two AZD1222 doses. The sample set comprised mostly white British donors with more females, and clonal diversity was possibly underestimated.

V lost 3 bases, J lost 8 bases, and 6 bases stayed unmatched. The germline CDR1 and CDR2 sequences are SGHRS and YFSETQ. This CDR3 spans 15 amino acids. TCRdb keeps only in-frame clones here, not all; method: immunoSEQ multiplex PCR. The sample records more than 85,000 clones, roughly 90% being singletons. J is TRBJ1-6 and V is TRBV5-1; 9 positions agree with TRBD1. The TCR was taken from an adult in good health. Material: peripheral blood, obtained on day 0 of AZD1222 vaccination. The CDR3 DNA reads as TGCGCCAGCAGCTCGGGACAGGGCGGGGATTCACCCCTCCACTTT. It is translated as CASSSGQGGDSPLHF.